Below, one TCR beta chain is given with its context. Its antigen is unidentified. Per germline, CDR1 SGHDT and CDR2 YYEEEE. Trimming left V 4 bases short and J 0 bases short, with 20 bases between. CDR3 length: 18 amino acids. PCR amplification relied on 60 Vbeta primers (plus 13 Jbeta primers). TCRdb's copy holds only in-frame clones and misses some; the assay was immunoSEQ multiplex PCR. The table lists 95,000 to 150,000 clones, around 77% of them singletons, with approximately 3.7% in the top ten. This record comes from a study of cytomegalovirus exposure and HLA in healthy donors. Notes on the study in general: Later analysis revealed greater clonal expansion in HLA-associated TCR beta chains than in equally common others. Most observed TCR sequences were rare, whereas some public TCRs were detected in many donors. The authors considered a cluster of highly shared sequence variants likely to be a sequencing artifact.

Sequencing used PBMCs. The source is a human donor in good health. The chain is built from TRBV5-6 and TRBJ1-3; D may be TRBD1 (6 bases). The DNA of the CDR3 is TGTGCCAGCAGCCCAACGGGGTGGACAGCCAGCTCTGGAAACACCATATATTTT. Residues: CASSPTGWTASSGNTIYF.